What follows describes a single T cell receptor beta chain. These data come from a study of blood T cell repertoires in COVID-19. Some clones are missing from TCRdb's copy, which holds only in-frame ones; the method was immunoSEQ multiplex PCR. This table has about 410,000 clones, about nine tenths appearing once. Unmatched junction bases numbered 12, after V lost 3 bases and J lost 0 bases. Germline CDR1 and CDR2: SGDLS and YYNGEE. The CDR3 covers 21 residues. The V and J genes are TRBV9 and TRBJ2-1; TRBD2 matches at 16 bases. This TCR derives from a woman aged 25-40 years with active or convalescent COVID-19. What was sequenced was peripheral blood. CDR3 region: CASSASPGLAGGDSSYNEQFF. In DNA form, the CDR3 reads TGTGCCAGCAGCGCTAGCCCGGGACTAGCGGGGGGGGACAGCTCCTACAATGAGCAGTTCTTC.